The sequence of this TCR beta chain was determined in a study of early T cells in non-severe SARS-CoV-2 infection (dated by TCRdb to the early 2020s). About the full investigation: Because TCR sequencing was done on bulk RNA from unsorted whole blood, the alpha and beta chains could not be paired.

V ends up 3 bases short and J 3 bases short, with an unmatched junction base count of 12. From a lookup of the germline V gene, CDR1 and CDR2 are SGDLS and YYNGEE. The CDR3 sequence holds 18 residues, the cysteine and phenylalanine included. The read is trimmed to its CDR3 DNA, 54 bases read in frame from base 1. A case-control design nested within a healthcare worker cohort in London, UK, was used, with weekly nasopharyngeal swab PCR tests and blood sampling performed. Between 23 and 31 March 2020, the week of the UK lockdown, healthcare workers were enrolled and then followed up weekly for as long as 16 weeks. What the authors observed across the whole study: VDJdb matching was skewed toward anti-spike CD8 responses and likely underestimated virus-specific expansions by missing private and CD4 specificities.

This clonotype came up many times. Its antigen specificity is not known. Qualities for individual bases were not recorded, and no much larger clone is one base off. Library construction relied on 5' RACE. The sample was run on a NextSeq 500. Unique molecular identifiers were attached to individual cDNA molecules in the TCR library protocol so that sequencing error and PCR bias could be corrected. TCR alpha and beta chains were both sequenced, and the abundances of alpha and beta sequences in each sample were closely correlated with each other. Per the authors' processing: Decombinator V4 was used to perform V gene, J gene and CDR3 annotation of TCR sequences. Expanded TCRs were defined as changing significantly between any two time points under a Poisson model with p below 0.0001. TCR abundances were normalised to the total number of TCRs sequenced in each sample and reported as counts per million. TRAV1-2 paired with TRAJ12, TRAJ20 or TRAJ33 defined MAIT TCRs, while TRAV10 paired with TRAJ18 defined iNKT TCRs. VDJdb, accessed 1 November 2021, was searched for CMV, EBV and SARS-CoV-2 annotated TCRs, with TCRs annotated for multiple antigens excluded. The public reads were run again by TCRdb, first through fastp at Q25 and then through MiXCR, and only productive beta chains were kept. CDR3 protein duplicates are merged, each entry listing the most common genes and DNA. The V and J calls were not made by the authors but by TCRdb's processing. Across this sample there are over 60,000 distinct CDR3 sequences, with around 12% seen only once. The top ten clonotypes cover about 4.2% of the sample.

Material: whole blood. The rearrangement combines TRBV9 with TRBJ2-6, with 7 middle bases fitting TRBD1. The sequence came from an adult who was a healthcare worker with PCR-confirmed SARS-CoV-2 infection or an uninfected control (not recorded which). The CDR3 protein sequence reads: CASSAPTRQGGGANVLTF. The nucleotide sequence reads as follows: TGTGCCAGCAGCGCCCCTACCCGACAGGGCGGTGGGGCCAACGTCCTGACTTTC.